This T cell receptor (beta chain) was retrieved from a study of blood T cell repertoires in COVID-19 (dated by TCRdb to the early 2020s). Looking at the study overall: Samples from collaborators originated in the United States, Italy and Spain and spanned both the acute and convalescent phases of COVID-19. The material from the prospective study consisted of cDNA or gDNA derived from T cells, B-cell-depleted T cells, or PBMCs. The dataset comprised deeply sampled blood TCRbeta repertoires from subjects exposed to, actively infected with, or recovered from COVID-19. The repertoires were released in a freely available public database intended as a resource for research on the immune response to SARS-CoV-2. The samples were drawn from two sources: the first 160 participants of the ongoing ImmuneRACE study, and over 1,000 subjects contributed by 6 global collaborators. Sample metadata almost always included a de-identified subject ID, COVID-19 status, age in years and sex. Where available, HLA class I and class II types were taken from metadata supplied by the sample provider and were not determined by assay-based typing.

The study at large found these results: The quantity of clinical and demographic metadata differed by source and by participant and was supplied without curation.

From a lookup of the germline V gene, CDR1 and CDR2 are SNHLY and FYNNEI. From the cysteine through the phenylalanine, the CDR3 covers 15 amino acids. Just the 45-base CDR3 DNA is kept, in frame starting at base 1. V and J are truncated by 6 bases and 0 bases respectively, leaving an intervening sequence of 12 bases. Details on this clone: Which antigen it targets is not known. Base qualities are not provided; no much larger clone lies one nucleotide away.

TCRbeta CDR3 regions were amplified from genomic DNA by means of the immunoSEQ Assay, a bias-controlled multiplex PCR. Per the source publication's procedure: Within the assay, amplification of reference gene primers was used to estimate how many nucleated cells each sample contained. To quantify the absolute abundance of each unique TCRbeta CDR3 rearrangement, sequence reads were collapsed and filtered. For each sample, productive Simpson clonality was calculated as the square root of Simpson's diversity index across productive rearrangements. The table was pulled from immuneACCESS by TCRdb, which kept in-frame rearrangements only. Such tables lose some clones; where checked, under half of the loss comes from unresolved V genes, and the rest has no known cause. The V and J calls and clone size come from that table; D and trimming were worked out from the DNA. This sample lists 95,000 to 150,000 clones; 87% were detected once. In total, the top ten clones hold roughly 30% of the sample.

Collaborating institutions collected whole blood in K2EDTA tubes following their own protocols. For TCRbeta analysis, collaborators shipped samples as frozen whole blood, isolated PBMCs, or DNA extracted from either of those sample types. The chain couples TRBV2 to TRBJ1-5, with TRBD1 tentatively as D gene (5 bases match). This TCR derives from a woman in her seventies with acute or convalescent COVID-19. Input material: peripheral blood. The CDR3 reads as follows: CASSRATDSNQPQHF. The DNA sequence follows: TGTGCCAGCAGCAGGGCGACAGATAGCAATCAGCCCCAGCATTTT.